Following are 22 T cell receptor beta chains from one sample sequenced in a study of blood T cell repertoires in COVID-19. The data were produced by immunoSEQ multiplex PCR, yet TCRdb's version contains in-frame clones alone and is incomplete. The data contain a few hundred thousand clones, 86% of them singletons. The sequenced sample was peripheral blood. The receptors were sampled from a middle-aged man who had recovered from COVID-19.

J is TRBJ2-1 and V is TRBV7-9, with 8 bases identical to TRBD1. From germline, CDR1 is SEHNR and CDR2 FQNEAQ (reference sequence). Unmatched junction bases numbered 8, after V lost 3 bases and J lost 4 bases. This CDR3 contains 16 residues. The CDR3 region is CASSFSSGTGYNEQFF. The CDR3 nucleotides read TGTGCCAGCAGCTTCTCCTCGGGGACAGGTTACAATGAGCAGTTCTTC.

This chain links TRBV15 with TRBJ1-2; 11 bases match TRBD1. The CDR3 is 21 residues long. With 0 bases clipped from V and 8 bases from J, the junction kept 23 bases outside the gene matches. Germline assignment: CDR1 LNHNV and CDR2 YYDKDF (reference sequence). Written as DNA, the CDR3 is TGTGCCACCAGCAGAGATGACCGTAGGACAGGGGGCGTTAAGGGGCAGTCCGGCTACACCTTC. Translation gives CATSRDDRRTGGVKGQSGYTF.

This clone was detected once. The rearrangement links TRBV11-2 to TRBJ2-1; D unresolved. The germline V and J ends were trimmed by 7 bases and 6 bases, with 7 bases remaining between them. Germline CDR1 reads SGHAT; CDR2 reads FQNNGV. This CDR3 is built from 11 residues. The CDR3 region has the DNA TGTGCCAGCACCAGCGCCAATGAGCAGTTCTTC. It yields the protein CASTSANEQFF.

The chain employs TRBV5-6 and TRBJ2-1, with 13 nucleotides matching TRBD2. The V gene end was trimmed by 2 bases and the J gene end by 0 bases; junction bases not matched to a gene: 5. Germline V gene data show CDR1 as SGHDT and CDR2 as YYEEEE. The CDR3 runs to 18 residues. The CDR3 bases are TGTGCCAGCAGCTTAATGGGACTAGCGGGAAGCTCCTACAATGAGCAGTTCTTC. Translated, it gives CASSLMGLAGSSYNEQFF.

This chain uses TRBV27 with TRBJ1-2, with a weak D call TRBD1 (5 bases). V lost 4 bases, J lost 4 bases, and 13 bases lay in between. CDR1 and CDR2 (germline): MNHEY, SMNVEV (reference sequence). This CDR3 has 14 amino acids. This chain's CDR3 is CASSWGGKGYGYTF. The CDR3 DNA follows: TGTGCCAGCAGTTGGGGGGGAAAGGGCTATGGCTACACCTTC.

This clone showed up just once. V usage is TRBV12-3 or TRBV12-4 and J usage is TRBJ2-7; a weak D match, TRBD1 (5 bases). V dropped 3 bases and J dropped 4 bases, with 7 bases sitting between them. The CDR3 length is 12 residues. CDR3 loop: CASSFQGYEQYF. Here the CDR3 DNA reads TGTGCCAGCAGTTTTCAGGGATACGAGCAGTACTTC.

The genes are TRBV6-2 or TRBV6-3 and TRBJ1-3; no reliable D call. Looked up from germline, CDR1 is MNHEY and CDR2 is SVGEGT. This CDR3 comprises 15 residues. V shed 0 bases and J shed 1 base, with 7 bases lying between them. The CDR3 DNA is TGTGCCAGCAGTTACTCGGCCGGGTCTGGAAACACCATATATTTT. This codes for CASSYSAGSGNTIYF.

This clone was seen once. The genes are TRBV13 and TRBJ2-7; TRBD1 matches 9 bases. The junction had 7 bases not matched to a gene; V was cut back by 5 bases and J by 5 bases. Germline CDR1 PRHDT, CDR2 FYEKMQ (reference sequence). This CDR3 has 14 amino acids. The CDR3 DNA reads as TGTGCCAGCAGCCTGGGACAGGGCTCAAACGAGCAGTACTTC. It is translated as CASSLGQGSNEQYF.

The rearrangement joins TRBV7-2 to TRBJ1-1; 9 bases align to TRBD1. This CDR3 comprises 16 residues. Germline lookup yields CDR1 SGHTA and CDR2 FQGNSA. Losses at the gene ends were 5 bases for V and 2 bases for J; bases not matched to a gene: 9. The CDR3 nucleotides are TGTGCCAGCAGCGTCACAGGGGGCCTCCCTAACACTGAAGCTTTCTTT. Translated, it gives CASSVTGGLPNTEAFF.

The chain uses TRBV15 and TRBJ2-1; 7 bases fit TRBD1. The length of the CDR3 is 14 residues. Germline CDR1 reads LNHNV; CDR2 reads YYDKDF (reference sequence). The V and J ends lost 1 base and 8 bases, in that order; junction bases with no gene match: 5. CDR3 DNA: TGTGCCACCAGCAGAGGGGGACAGCCCCATGAGCAGTTCTTC. Its translation: CATSRGGQPHEQFF. Full variable domain (remainder filled in from reference TRBV15 and TRBJ2-1): DAMVIQNPRYQVTQFGKPVTLSCSQTLNHNVMYWYQQKSSQAPKLLFHYYDKDFNNEADTPDNFQSRRPNTSFCFLDIRSPGLGDTAMYLCATSRGGQPHEQFFGPGTRLTVL.

The genes are TRBV11-2 and TRBJ2-2; D call uncertain. The CDR3 has 17 residues. V was cut by 0 bases and J by 5 bases, with 16 bases left in between. Germline values: CDR1 SGHAT, CDR2 FQNNGV. CDR3: CASSLDPRKKWTGELFF. The CDR3 DNA reads TGTGCCAGCAGCTTAGATCCCAGGAAAAAATGGACCGGGGAGCTGTTTTTT.

This clone was found a few times. The chain couples TRBV21-1 to TRBJ2-2; the tabulated D call, TRBD1, remains unverified against the DNA. TRBV21-1 is marked as a pseudogene. The CDR3 runs 20 residues. In nucleotides, the CDR3 is TGTGCCAGCAGCCCCTCGCTATGGGTCCGACAAGGAAGAAACACCGGGGAGCTGTTTTTT. This sequence encodes CASSPSLWVRQGRNTGELFF.

This clone has a single count. The chain recombines TRBV18 with TRBJ2-5, with TRBD2 matching over 10 bases. The CDR3 contains 15 residues. Germline CDR1 reads KGHSH; CDR2 reads LQKENI. The V gene end was trimmed by 2 bases and the J gene end by 4 bases; junction bases not matched to a gene: 4. In DNA, the CDR3 is TGTGCCAGCTCACCAACTAGCGGGGAGGGAGAGACCCAGTACTTC. It translates to CASSPTSGEGETQYF.

V gene TRBV6-2 or TRBV6-3 combines with J gene TRBJ2-3, with 13 positions matching TRBD2. Germline-derived CDR1 and CDR2 are MNHEY and SVGEGT. This CDR3 spans 17 amino acids. V lost 1 base to trimming and J lost 1 base; unmatched junction nucleotides: 2. The CDR3 loop reads CASSYWTSGGRTDTQYF. The CDR3 coding sequence is TGTGCCAGCAGTTACTGGACTAGCGGGGGTCGCACAGATACGCAGTATTTT.

The V and J genes are TRBV5-1 and TRBJ1-2; weak D call: TRBD1 (5 bases). The germline V gene has CDR1 SGHRS and CDR2 YFSETQ. CDR3 length: 13 residues. The V and J ends lost 1 base and 6 bases respectively, with 10 bases between them. CDR3 in DNA: TGCGCCAGCAGCTTGACGGGGGGGAATGGCTACACCTTC. This encodes CASSLTGGNGYTF.

V and J are TRBV12-5 and TRBJ2-7; no definite D call. The CDR3 has 12 amino acids. Per germline, CDR1 LGHNT and CDR2 FRNRAP. Between the trimmed V and J ends, which lost 6 bases and 7 bases, there was a span of 13 bases. The CDR3 is CASGPPAREQYF. DNA of the CDR3: TGTGCTAGTGGCCCTCCCGCGAGGGAGCAGTACTTC.

This clone was detected only once. This chain connects TRBV9 to TRBJ2-5; TRBD2 matches at 11 bases. Germline V lookup: CDR1 SGDLS, CDR2 YYNGEE. The CDR3 length is 16 residues. The V segment lost 0 bases and the J segment 4 bases; nucleotides outside the gene matches: 5. The CDR3 loop reads CASSVGSGGAGETQYF. Here the CDR3 DNA reads TGTGCCAGCAGCGTAGGTAGCGGGGGGGCCGGAGAGACCCAGTACTTC.

The J gene is TRBJ1-4, the V gene TRBV6-5; D remains unclear. The CDR3 contains 16 residues. Germline values: CDR1 MNHEY, CDR2 SVGAGI. V was clipped by 4 bases and J by 0 bases, with 12 bases between them. The CDR3 DNA follows: TGTGCCAGCAGTTTGTACAGACCCGCAACTAATGAAAAACTGTTTTTT. Amino acid sequence: CASSLYRPATNEKLFF.

The chain joins TRBV18 to TRBJ2-3, with 14 bases identical to TRBD2. With V trimmed by 6 bases and J by 6 bases, 5 bases remained unmatched. The CDR3 is 15 amino acids. CDR1 and CDR2 (germline): KGHSH, LQKENI. The CDR3 loop reads CASSPGLAGADTQYF. The CDR3 DNA reads TGTGCCAGCTCGCCGGGACTAGCGGGGGCTGATACGCAGTATTTT.

The chain is built from TRBV19 and TRBJ2-7; D might be TRBD1 (7 bases). CDR1 and CDR2 from the germline V gene are LNHDA and SQIVND (reference sequence). The length of the CDR3 is 14 residues. V lost 5 bases and J 1 base, leaving 12 bases between the germline ends. The CDR3 here is CASSHRGGSYEQYF. The CDR3 DNA sequence: TGTGCCAGTAGTCACAGGGGAGGTTCCTACGAGCAGTACTTC. The variable domain in full, with the rest retrieved from reference TRBV19 and TRBJ2-7, is DGGITQSPKYLFRKEGQNVTLSCEQNLNHDAMYWYRQDPGQGLRLIYYSQIVNDFQKGDIAEGYSVSREKKESFPLTVTSAQKNPTAFYLCASSHRGGSYEQYFGPGTRLTVT.

The gene calls are TRBV6-5 and TRBJ1-3, with no clear D. V dropped 0 bases and J dropped 4 bases, with 10 bases sitting between them. From germline, CDR1 is MNHEY and CDR2 SVGAGI. The CDR3 loop spans 15 amino acids. The CDR3 sequence is CASSYSTWSGNTIYF. The CDR3 DNA is TGTGCCAGCAGTTACTCCACTTGGTCCGGAAACACCATATATTTT.

The CDR3 spells CAWSRFGDFSYNEQFF. DNA of the CDR3: TGTGCCTGGAGTCGGTTTGGCGACTTTTCCTACAATGAGCAGTTCTTC. This chain uses TRBV30 with TRBJ2-1, with no clear D. The V end lost 2 bases, the J end lost 1 base, and 15 bases lay between the germline ends. The CDR3 sequence is 16 residues long. In germline, CDR1 is GTSNPN, CDR2 SVGIG (reference sequence). Supplemented by reference TRBV30 and TRBJ2-1, the full variable domain reads SQTIHQWPATLVQPVGSPLSLECTVEGTSNPNLYWYRQAAGRGLQLLFYSVGIGQISSEVPQNLSASRPQDRQFILSSKKLLLSDSGFYLCAWSRFGDFSYNEQFFGPGTRLTVL.